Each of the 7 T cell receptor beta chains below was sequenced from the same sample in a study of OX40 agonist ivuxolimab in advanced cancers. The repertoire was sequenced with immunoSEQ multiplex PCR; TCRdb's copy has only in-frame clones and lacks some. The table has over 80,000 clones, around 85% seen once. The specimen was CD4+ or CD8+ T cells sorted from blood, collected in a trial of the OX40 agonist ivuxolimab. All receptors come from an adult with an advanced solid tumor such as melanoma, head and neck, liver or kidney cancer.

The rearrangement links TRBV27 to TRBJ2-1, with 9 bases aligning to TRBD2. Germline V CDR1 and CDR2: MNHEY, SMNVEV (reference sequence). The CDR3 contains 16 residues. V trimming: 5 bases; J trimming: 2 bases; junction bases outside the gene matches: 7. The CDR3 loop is CASSGGASGTYNEQFF. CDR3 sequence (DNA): TGTGCCAGCAGTGGGGGGGCTAGCGGGACCTACAATGAGCAGTTCTTC.

CDR3 residues: CASSNQGSSYNEQFF. DNA of the CDR3: TGCGCCAGCAGCAACCAGGGATCTTCCTACAATGAGCAGTTCTTC. The rearrangement uses TRBV5-1 and TRBJ2-1; possible D gene TRBD1, 5 bases. V dropped 4 bases and J dropped 1 base, with 12 bases sitting between them. Germline CDR1 and CDR2: SGHRS and YFSETQ. This CDR3 has 15 residues.

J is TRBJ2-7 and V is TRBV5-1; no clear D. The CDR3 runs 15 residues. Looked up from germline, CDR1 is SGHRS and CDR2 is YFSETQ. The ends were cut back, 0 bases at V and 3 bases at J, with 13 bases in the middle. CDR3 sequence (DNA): TGCGCCAGCAGCTTGGGGGGTGCGGCTAACTACGAGCAGTACTTC. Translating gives CASSLGGAANYEQYF.

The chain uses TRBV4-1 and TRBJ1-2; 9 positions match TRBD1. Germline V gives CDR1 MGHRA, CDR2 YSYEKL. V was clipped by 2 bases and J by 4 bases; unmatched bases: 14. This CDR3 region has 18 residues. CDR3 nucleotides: TGCGCCAGCAGCCAAAGCACCGCGTGGGAGGGACAGGGCTATGGCTACACCTTC. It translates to CASSQSTAWEGQGYGYTF.

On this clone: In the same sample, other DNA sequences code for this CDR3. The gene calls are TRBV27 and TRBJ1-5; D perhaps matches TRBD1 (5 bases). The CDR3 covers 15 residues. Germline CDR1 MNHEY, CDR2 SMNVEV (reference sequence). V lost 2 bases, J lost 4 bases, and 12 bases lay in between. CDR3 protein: CASSLRGRGNQPQHF. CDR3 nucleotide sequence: TGTGCCAGCAGTTTACGGGGACGGGGGAATCAGCCCCAGCATTTT.

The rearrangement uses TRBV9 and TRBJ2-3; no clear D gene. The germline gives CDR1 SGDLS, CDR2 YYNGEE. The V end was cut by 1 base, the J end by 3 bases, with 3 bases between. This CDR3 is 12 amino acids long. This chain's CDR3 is CASSVTTDTQYF. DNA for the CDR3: TGTGCCAGCAGCGTAACGACAGATACGCAGTATTTT.

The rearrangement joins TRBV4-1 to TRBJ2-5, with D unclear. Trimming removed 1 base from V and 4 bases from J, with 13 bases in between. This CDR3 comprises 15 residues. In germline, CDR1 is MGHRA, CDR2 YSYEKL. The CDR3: CASSQADHSGETQYF. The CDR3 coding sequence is TGCGCCAGCAGCCAAGCGGACCACTCAGGAGAGACCCAGTACTTC.